The 18 T cell receptor beta chains in this list originate from one sample, sequenced in a study of T cell changes during pregnancy in multiple sclerosis. This table comes from immunoSEQ multiplex PCR, and its TCRdb copy is limited to in-frame clones, with some not included. The sample has 85,000 to 100,000 clones, 92% seen once. This specimen was peripheral blood, taken in the first trimester of pregnancy. The receptors derive from a female donor with multiple sclerosis, enrolled in a pregnancy study.

This clone was counted between two and nine times. The chain joins TRBV19 to TRBJ1-4, with D possibly matching TRBD1 (5 bases). Germline lookup yields CDR1 LNHDA and CDR2 SQIVND (reference sequence). V was shortened by 7 bases and J by 3 bases, with 15 bases between the two germline ends. The CDR3 covers 15 residues. CDR3 nucleotide sequence: TGTGCCAGTACCTTTGGGGGGTTGGCTAATGAAAAACTGTTTTTT. This codes for CASTFGGLANEKLFF.

The CDR3 here is CASSLAAGGEETQYF. As DNA, the CDR3 is TGCGCCAGCAGCTTGGCAGCGGGAGGGGAAGAGACCCAGTACTTC. V and J are TRBV5-1 and TRBJ2-5, with TRBD2 identical over 10 bases. CDR1 is SGHRS and CDR2 is YFSETQ in the germline V gene. V lost 0 bases and J lost 3; bases outside the gene matches: 2. The CDR3 totals 15 residues.

In its sample, this clone was seen once. The chain employs TRBV30 and TRBJ2-3; 9 bases align to TRBD2. Germline V gives CDR1 GTSNPN, CDR2 SVGIG (reference sequence). The CDR3 extends over 17 amino acids. V lost 0 bases and J lost 3; bases outside the gene matches: 10. CDR3 coding DNA: TGTGCCTGGAGTGTAGCGAGGACTAGCGCGTCGACAGATACGCAGTATTTT. Its protein is CAWSVARTSASTDTQYF.

In nucleotides, the CDR3 is TGTGCCAGCAGCACGGGACAGGGTGGCTCCTACGAGCAGTACTTC. It specifies CASSTGQGGSYEQYF. The chain links TRBV2 to TRBJ2-7; TRBD1 matches at 9 bases. The CDR3 consists of 15 residues. Germline V gives CDR1 SNHLY, CDR2 FYNNEI. Losses at the gene ends were 6 bases for V and 0 bases for J; bases not matched to a gene: 6.

CDR3 nucleotide sequence: TGCGCCAGCAGTCACACTAGCGACGTGTTTTGGGGCTCCTACGAGCAGTACTTC. Protein sequence: CASSHTSDVFWGSYEQYF. This sequence joins TRBV4-1 and TRBJ2-7; 7 positions agree with TRBD2. This CDR3 is built from 18 residues. The germline V gene has CDR1 MGHRA and CDR2 YSYEKL. The V gene end was trimmed by 6 bases and the J gene end by 0 bases; junction bases not matched to a gene: 17.

J is TRBJ2-7 and V is TRBV5-8, with 7 bases aligning to TRBD1. The length of the CDR3 is 14 residues. CDR1 is SGHTS, CDR2 YDEGEE, per germline. Trimming removed 4 bases from V and 4 bases from J; junction bases left unmatched: 8. The DNA of the CDR3 is TGTGCCAGCAGCAGAACCGGGACAGCATACGAGCAGTACTTC. Translated: CASSRTGTAYEQYF.

The chain uses TRBV9 and TRBJ1-1, with D possibly TRBD1 on 5 matching bases. CDR3 length: 14 residues. Trimming cost V 4 bases and J 4 bases, with 14 bases left between them. CDR1 and CDR2 from the germline V gene are SGDLS and YYNGEE. Here the CDR3 DNA reads TGTGCCAGCAGCCGGACGGTGGGGGGCACTGAAGCTTTCTTT. It translates to CASSRTVGGTEAFF.

This sequence joins TRBV6-5 and TRBJ2-5; 8 bases match TRBD2. Germline loops: CDR1 MNHEY, CDR2 SVGAGI. With V trimmed by 6 bases and J by 5 bases, 8 bases remained unmatched. The CDR3 has 14 amino acids. Here the CDR3 reads CASRPRGRWETQYF. The CDR3 DNA reads TGTGCCAGCAGGCCTCGCGGGAGGTGGGAGACCCAGTACTTC.

The chain is built from TRBV5-8 and TRBJ2-1; a possible D gene is TRBD2 (6 bases). V was trimmed by 3 bases and J by 2 bases, leaving 12 bases between them. The CDR3 has 15 amino acids. Germline V gives CDR1 SGHTS, CDR2 YDEGEE. CDR3 loop: CASSSRDGTYNEQFF. The CDR3 region has the DNA TGTGCCAGCAGCTCGCGGGACGGCACCTACAATGAGCAGTTCTTC.

The chain couples TRBV2 to TRBJ1-4; a possible D gene is TRBD1 (5 bases). Germline V gene lookup returns CDR1 SNHLY and CDR2 FYNNEI. V lost 4 bases, J lost 7 bases, and 16 bases lay in between. This CDR3 has 15 amino acids. The CDR3: CASSVNPGWSEKLFF. The CDR3 region has the DNA TGTGCCAGCAGTGTTAACCCAGGGTGGAGTGAAAAACTGTTTTTT.

The V call is TRBV27, the J call TRBJ1-2; TRBD1 matches 8 bases. Trimming cost V 2 bases and J 2 bases; bases outside gene matches: 13. Per germline, CDR1 MNHEY and CDR2 SMNVEV (reference sequence). This CDR3 comprises 18 residues. CDR3 DNA: TGTGCCAGCAGTTTAGAAGGTCTAGGTCCAGGGGGCAACTATGGCTACACCTTC. It codes for CASSLEGLGPGGNYGYTF.

The rearrangement uses TRBV28 and TRBJ2-4; 7 bases agree with TRBD1. CDR1 MDHEN and CDR2 SYDVKM come from the germline V gene. The CDR3 consists of 15 residues. After removal of 8 bases from V and 2 bases from J, the junction contained 9 bases not matched to a gene. Here the CDR3 reads CASALGGATKNIQYF. CDR3 nucleotides: TGTGCCAGCGCTCTAGGGGGCGCTACCAAAAACATTCAGTACTTC.

The V call is TRBV7-2, the J call TRBJ2-4, with 7 bases lining up with TRBD2. The CDR3 has 15 amino acids. J gave up 9 bases and V 5 bases, and 13 bases lay outside the gene matches. Per germline, CDR1 SGHTA and CDR2 FQGNSA. The CDR3: CASSPRAGVLSIQYF. CDR3 DNA sequence: TGTGCCAGCAGCCCAAGGGCGGGAGTCTTGAGCATTCAGTACTTC.

The V and J genes are TRBV10-3 and TRBJ2-7; D perhaps matches TRBD1 (6 bases). The V gene's germline CDR1 is ENHRY and CDR2 SYGVKD. CDR3 length equals 14 residues. Trimming pared 3 bases from V and 4 bases from J, leaving 13 bases between. In DNA, the CDR3 is TGTGCCATCAGTGAACGGTCTGGGACATACGAGCAGTACTTC. The encoded protein is CAISERSGTYEQYF.

The V and J genes are TRBV9 and TRBJ2-7; 11 bases align to TRBD1. Germline V gives CDR1 SGDLS, CDR2 YYNGEE. CDR3 size: 16 residues. After removal of 0 bases from V and 2 bases from J, the junction contained 4 bases not matched to a gene. CDR3 DNA: TGTGCCAGCAGCGTAGCCGGACAGGGGGCGCCCTACGAGCAGTACTTC. Translated: CASSVAGQGAPYEQYF.

This chain joins TRBV2 and TRBJ2-1; TRBD2 agrees at 9 bases. Germline-derived CDR1 and CDR2 are SNHLY and FYNNEI. The CDR3 sequence is 20 residues long. The V segment lost 3 bases and the J segment 4 bases; nucleotides outside the gene matches: 19. The CDR3 sequence is CASSEVPVILAGSPYNEQFF. The CDR3 coding sequence is TGTGCCAGCAGTGAGGTCCCGGTAATACTAGCGGGCTCCCCGTACAATGAGCAGTTCTTC.

J is TRBJ1-4 and V is TRBV6-6; no clear D. CDR1 and CDR2 from the germline V gene are MNHNY and SVGAGI (reference sequence). The CDR3 is 13 amino acids. The CDR3 DNA reads TGTGCGACACGCGGGGATACTAATGAAAAACTGTTTTTT. Encoded protein: CATRGDTNEKLFF.

The chain carries TRBV5-6 and TRBJ1-5, with a weak D call TRBD1 (5 bases). The CDR3 spans 15 residues. Trimming took off 4 bases at V and 0 bases at J, with 11 bases between the two ends. Germline loops: CDR1 SGHDT, CDR2 YYEEEE. The chain's CDR3 is CASSRGGNSNQPQHF. The DNA of the CDR3 is TGTGCCAGCAGCCGTGGGGGGAATAGCAATCAGCCCCAGCATTTT.